The entry below describes one T cell receptor (beta chain). J was trimmed by 0 bases and V by 2 bases; bases with no gene match: 10. Germline lookup yields CDR1 MNHNS and CDR2 SASEGT. The CDR3 totals 20 residues. The source of the sample is a study of blood T cell repertoires in COVID-19. As for the study in general: Both acute and convalescent COVID-19 samples were obtained from the United States, Italy and Spain. In each case, the material was cDNA or gDNA derived from T cells, B-cell-depleted T cells, or PBMCs.

How the authors handled the data: Estimation of nucleated cell counts relied on the amplification of reference gene primers. The repertoire was sequenced with immunoSEQ multiplex PCR; TCRdb's copy has only in-frame clones and lacks some. V, J and clone size reflect that table, while D and trimming were determined from the DNA. This table holds under 200,000 clones, approximately 86% found once. This clonotype originated in a man between 18 and 35 years old with acute or convalescent COVID-19. This sequence joins TRBV6-1 and TRBJ2-6; 10 bases fit TRBD1. Sequences were obtained from peripheral blood. The DNA of the CDR3 is TGTGCCAGCAGTGAACAGACAGGGGGCCGAGTGAACTCTGGGGCCAACGTCCTGACTTTC. Translated: CASSEQTGGRVNSGANVLTF.